This T cell receptor beta chain came from a study of tumor and adjacent non-tumor tissue in lung cancer. Study overall: Stage I to III disease affected some 11 men and several women aged about 31 to 76. Samples averaged roughly 4.2 million productive TCRbeta reads each.

With respect to this clonotype: Antigen unknown.

This CDR3 has 16 residues. V shed 6 bases, J shed 4 bases, and the junction held 13 bases outside the gene matches. Per germline, CDR1 SGHRS and CDR2 YFSETQ. General study results and limits: Top 100 clones took a larger repertoire share in normal lung. Significantly higher TCR diversity was found in tumor than normal lung.

The template was RNA from unsorted bulk tissue. TCRbeta libraries were built with three rounds of nested PCR, modified from ARM-PCR. TCRdb processed the multiplex PCR reads anew with MiXCR; each CDR3 protein has one entry. The table has about 200,000 distinct CDR3 sequences, about two thirds seen once; the top ten hold approximately 25%. This TCR was sampled from a man between 60 and 70 years old with non-small cell lung cancer. Sequencing used lung tumor tissue. The V and J genes are TRBV5-1 and TRBJ1-1; 9 positions agree with TRBD1. CDR3 loop: CASNRLTGGEGTEAFF. DNA of the CDR3: TGCGCCAGCAACCGCCTAACAGGGGGCGAGGGCACTGAAGCTTTCTTT.